This T cell receptor (beta chain) stems from a study of radiotherapy plus CTLA-4 blockade in lung cancer. A word on this clone: Antigen unknown.

Produced via immunoSEQ multiplex PCR; TCRdb's table is partial and in-frame only. Among 85,000 to 95,000 clones, 80% to 85% were seen once, and the ten largest hold roughly a quarter. Study-wide results and caveats: Radiotherapy with ipilimumab was followed by blood expansion of tumor-derived clones.

The sequencing used peripheral blood, collected from a patient treated with radiotherapy plus ipilimumab. The clonotype comes from a human donor with non-small cell lung cancer that progressed on radiotherapy plus ipilimumab.

CDR3 sequence: CASSVGGDRGFDEQFF. The CDR3 coding sequence is TGTGCCAGCAGCGTAGGTGGGGACAGGGGTTTCGATGAGCAGTTCTTC. V and J are TRBV9 and TRBJ2-1; 10 bases line up with TRBD1. CDR1 and CDR2 (germline): SGDLS, YYNGEE. V was clipped by 0 bases and J by 8 bases; unmatched bases: 8. The CDR3 consists of 16 residues.